These 19 T cell receptor beta chains were all obtained from the same sample, sequenced in a study of shared clonotypes between healthy human individuals. Naive CD8 isolation took CD45RO-negative cells positively selected for CCR7 and excluded terminally differentiated effector memory CD45RA+ cells. Here immunoSEQ multiplex PCR was the method, and the copy in TCRdb shows in-frame clones only, minus some. The sample yields hundreds of thousands of clones, around 96% seen once. Sequenced input: naive CD8+ T cells sorted from blood. The receptors shown here come from a woman aged 25 to 45 in good health.

J is TRBJ2-1 and V is TRBV4-1; TRBD1 agrees at 9 bases. Germline V CDR1 and CDR2: MGHRA, YSYEKL. The CDR3 length is 16 residues. Trimming took 0 bases from V and 8 from J; bases not matched to a gene: 8. The CDR3 here is CASSQDFVRTGDEQFF. The CDR3 DNA is TGCGCCAGCAGCCAAGATTTCGTGCGGACAGGGGATGAGCAGTTCTTC.

J is TRBJ2-3 and V is TRBV25-1; D is perhaps TRBD2 (5 bases). V shed 0 bases and J shed 6 bases, with 10 bases lying between them. CDR1 is MGHDK and CDR2 is SYGVNS in the germline V gene. This CDR3 spans 14 amino acids. CDR3 nucleotide sequence: TGTGCCAGCAGTGAATATCCTAGCTCGGATACGCAGTATTTT. Translated: CASSEYPSSDTQYF.

Comment on this clone: The same CDR3 also results from other DNA sequences found in this sample. The chain employs TRBV27 and TRBJ1-2, with TRBD1 identical over 8 bases. V was clipped by 3 bases and J by 4 bases; unmatched bases: 1. This CDR3 spans 13 amino acids. Per the germline V gene, CDR1 is MNHEY and CDR2 is SMNVEV (reference sequence). As DNA, the CDR3 is TGTGCCAGCAGTTTCGGACAGGGCTATGGCTACACCTTC. This encodes CASSFGQGYGYTF.

V usage is TRBV19 and J usage is TRBJ1-4; no clear D. Germline CDR1 is LNHDA and CDR2 is SQIVND (reference sequence). V lost 4 bases and J 4 bases, leaving 7 bases between the germline ends. This CDR3 is built from 13 residues. The CDR3 DNA follows: TGTGCCAGTAGTACGAGATATAATGAAAAACTGTTTTTT. As protein: CASSTRYNEKLFF.

The rearrangement links TRBV5-1 to TRBJ2-1; 8 nucleotides line up with TRBD2. The germline gives CDR1 SGHRS, CDR2 YFSETQ. V trimming: 3 bases; J trimming: 2 bases; junction bases outside the gene matches: 7. There are 16 residues in the CDR3. CDR3 nucleotide sequence: TGCGCCAGCAGCTGGCGGGGGCGGGAGGCCTACAATGAGCAGTTCTTC. This codes for CASSWRGREAYNEQFF.

This clone was found once. The gene calls are TRBV14 and TRBJ2-6, with D maybe TRBD1 (6 bases). This CDR3 is 17 amino acids long. Germline CDR1 and CDR2: SGHDN and FVKESK. V was pared by 2 bases and J by 0 bases, with 11 bases between. This chain's CDR3 is CASSQTTGRSGANVLTF. The DNA of the CDR3 is TGTGCCAGCAGCCAAACTACAGGGCGCTCTGGGGCCAACGTCCTGACTTTC.

CDR3 region: CATQVSSYEQYF. CDR3 DNA: TGTGCCACCCAGGTTTCCTCCTACGAGCAGTACTTC. The gene calls are TRBV7-2 and TRBJ2-7; D call uncertain. CDR1 is SGHTA, CDR2 FQGNSA, per germline. The CDR3 is 12 residues long. Trimming shortened V by 10 bases and J by 0 bases, and 10 bases separated the two germline ends.

The chain recombines TRBV7-9 with TRBJ2-7; TRBD2 matches 7 bases. V gave up 4 bases and J gave up 6 bases; unmatched junction bases: 3. Germline-derived CDR1 and CDR2 are SEHNR and FQNEAQ (reference sequence). CDR3 length: 12 amino acids. The CDR3 sequence is CASSSIAGEQYF. DNA of the CDR3: TGTGCCAGCAGCTCAATAGCGGGCGAGCAGTACTTC.

The chain recombines TRBV30 with TRBJ2-7, with 9 nucleotides matching TRBD1. This CDR3 contains 14 residues. Trimming removed 7 bases from V and 3 bases from J; junction bases left unmatched: 10. Germline V gene lookup returns CDR1 GTSNPN and CDR2 SVGIG (reference sequence). The CDR3 sequence is CASSAGQGNYEQYF. CDR3 nucleotides: TGTGCCTCTTCCGCGGGACAGGGAAACTACGAGCAGTACTTC.

The rearrangement links TRBV11-2 to TRBJ2-2, with a tentative D call TRBD2 (5 bases). The V end lost 4 bases, the J end lost 4 bases, and 16 bases lay between the germline ends. Germline-derived CDR1 and CDR2 are SGHAT and FQNNGV. The CDR3 runs 16 residues. The CDR3 loop is CASSSYPRGGTGELFF. The DNA for the CDR3 is TGTGCCAGCAGCTCTTACCCCCGGGGTGGCACCGGGGAGCTGTTTTTT.

This chain joins TRBV27 and TRBJ2-7; possible D gene TRBD1, 6 bases. Trimming stripped 11 bases from V and 1 base from J, with 18 bases between. CDR1 is MNHEY, CDR2 SMNVEV, per germline (reference sequence). The CDR3 contains 14 residues. The CDR3 is CAVRRGGTSYEQYF. As DNA, the CDR3 is TGTGCCGTCCGGCGAGGGGGAACTTCCTACGAGCAGTACTTC.

The chain uses TRBV27 and TRBJ2-1, with D possibly TRBD2 on 5 matching bases. The CDR3 length is 15 residues. Germline V lookup: CDR1 MNHEY, CDR2 SMNVEV (reference sequence). Trimming stripped 6 bases from V and 4 bases from J, with 16 bases between. CDR3 region: CASSIESSGYNEQFF. CDR3 coding DNA: TGTGCCAGCAGCATAGAGTCTTCGGGGTACAATGAGCAGTTCTTC.

A word on this clone: This sample also contains other DNA sequences that code for the same CDR3. The gene calls are TRBV9 and TRBJ1-1, with D hard to call. Germline loops: CDR1 SGDLS, CDR2 YYNGEE. The CDR3 is 15 residues long. V lost 0 bases, J lost 0 bases, and 9 bases lay in between. CDR3 sequence (DNA): TGTGCCAGCAGCGTAGTACGAGGATTGAACACTGAAGCTTTCTTT. Translated: CASSVVRGLNTEAFF.

The table lists this clone with a count of one. The chain employs TRBV11-2 and TRBJ2-5; no definite D call. CDR3 size: 11 residues. Germline V gene data show CDR1 as SGHAT and CDR2 as FQNNGV. V was shortened by 2 bases and J by 4 bases, with 2 bases between the two germline ends. The CDR3 region is CASSLSETQYF. In DNA, the CDR3 is TGTGCCAGCAGCTTATCAGAGACCCAGTACTTC. Looking up the rest from reference TRBV11-2 and TRBJ2-5 gives the full variable domain: EAGVAQSPRYKIIEKRQSVAFWCNPISGHATLYWYQQILGQGPKLLIQFQNNGVVDDSQLPKDRFSAERLKGVDSTLKIQPAKLEDSAVYLCASSLSETQYFGPGTRLLVL.

The chain links TRBV7-8 to TRBJ2-5; 7 nucleotides align to TRBD2. CDR1 is SGHVS, CDR2 FQNEAQ, per germline. The CDR3 consists of 15 residues. V was clipped by 5 bases and J by 1 base; unmatched bases: 7. The CDR3 DNA follows: TGTGCCAGCAGCCTCACGCGGGGGTTCCAAGAGACCCAGTACTTC. This translates into CASSLTRGFQETQYF.

The chain links TRBV2 to TRBJ2-7, with TRBD1 matching over 11 bases. Unmatched junction bases numbered 16, after V lost 6 bases and J lost 3 bases. Germline CDR1 and CDR2: SNHLY and FYNNEI. The CDR3 has 18 residues. The CDR3, as DNA: TGTGCCAGCAGCTGGACAGGGGGCTCTAGCCACACCATCTACGAGCAGTACTTC. Encoded protein: CASSWTGGSSHTIYEQYF.

The gene calls are TRBV30 and TRBJ2-7, with 9 nucleotides matching TRBD1. Germline values: CDR1 GTSNPN, CDR2 SVGIG (reference sequence). There are 16 residues in the CDR3. V shed 0 bases and J 2 bases; nucleotides not matched to a gene: 8. Here the CDR3 DNA reads TGTGCCTGGAGTGTGCCAACGGGACAGGGAGCCTACGAGCAGTACTTC. It is translated as CAWSVPTGQGAYEQYF.

The chain combines TRBV5-6 with TRBJ2-7, with a tentative D call TRBD1 (6 bases). Germline assignment: CDR1 SGHDT and CDR2 YYEEEE. V was clipped by 2 bases and J by 2 bases, with 11 bases between them. The CDR3 has 14 residues. CDR3 DNA: TGTGCCAGCAGCTTTGGGGGCAGGGCCTACGAGCAGTACTTC. It specifies CASSFGGRAYEQYF.

The J gene is TRBJ2-5, the V gene TRBV2, with D perhaps matching TRBD2 (5 bases). The V gene's germline CDR1 is SNHLY and CDR2 FYNNEI. The CDR3 spans 15 residues. V gave up 4 bases and J gave up 4 bases, with 16 bases separating them. The DNA for the CDR3 is TGTGCCAGCAGTGGTGAGACTACTAGTGGAGAGACCCAGTACTTC. Its protein product is CASSGETTSGETQYF.